Each of the 24 T cell receptor beta chains below was sequenced from the same sample in a study of T cell responses to AZD1222 COVID-19 vaccine. Clones were read by immunoSEQ multiplex PCR, and TCRdb kept only the in-frame ones, dropping some. Among about 140,000 clones listed, roughly 90% were seen once. The sequenced sample was peripheral blood, obtained on day 0 of AZD1222 vaccination. Receptors were obtained from an adult in good health.

The gene calls are TRBV4-1 and TRBJ1-2, with 7 bases aligning to TRBD1. The CDR3 runs 13 residues. Germline loops: CDR1 MGHRA, CDR2 YSYEKL. Trimming cost V 3 bases and J 4 bases; bases outside gene matches: 2. In nucleotides, the CDR3 is TGCGCCAGCAGCCATTCAGGGGGCTATGGCTACACCTTC. Residues: CASSHSGGYGYTF.

In its sample, this clone was seen a few times. The chain joins TRBV7-2 to TRBJ1-5, with unresolved D. Germline CDR1 and CDR2: SGHTA and FQGNSA. The V gene lost 2 bases and the J gene lost 4 bases, with 9 bases spanning the gap. The CDR3 extends over 14 amino acids. The CDR3 spells CASSLSNTNQPQHF. The CDR3 DNA reads as TGTGCCAGCAGCTTATCAAACACGAATCAGCCCCAGCATTTT.

The J gene is TRBJ1-2, the V gene TRBV5-4; no clear D gene. This CDR3 has 15 amino acids. Trimming took 0 bases from V and 2 from J, leaving 11 bases between them. Germline loops: CDR1 SGHNT, CDR2 YYREEE (reference sequence). This CDR3 reads CASSLDRTGNYGYTF. The CDR3 DNA reads as TGTGCCAGCAGCTTGGACCGGACGGGGAACTATGGCTACACCTTC.

The chain uses TRBV7-2 and TRBJ2-1, with a weak D call TRBD2 (7 bases). Germline V gene lookup returns CDR1 SGHTA and CDR2 FQGNSA. V gave up 5 bases and J gave up 9 bases, with 20 bases separating them. The CDR3 length is 15 residues. Written as DNA, the CDR3 is TGTGCCAGCAGCACACGGGGGGCCCCTTTTAGTGAGCAGTTCTTC. Protein product: CASSTRGAPFSEQFF.

The chain combines TRBV7-9 with TRBJ1-4, with no clear D. The V end was cut by 6 bases, the J end by 3 bases, with 11 bases between. Germline V gene sequence: CDR1 SEHNR, CDR2 FQNEAQ (reference sequence). The CDR3 spans 14 residues. The CDR3 spells CASSYVGANEKLFF. The DNA for the CDR3 is TGTGCCAGCAGTTACGTCGGGGCTAATGAAAAACTGTTTTTT. The complete variable domain, with remaining parts taken from reference TRBV7-9 and TRBJ1-4, reads DTGVSQNPRHKITKRGQNVTFRCDPISEHNRLYWYRQTLGQGPEFLTYFQNEAQLEKSRLLSDRFSAERPKGSFSTLEIQRTEQGDSAMYLCASSYVGANEKLFFGSGTQLSVL.

This clone was seen a few times. This chain connects TRBV5-4 to TRBJ1-2; tentative D call: TRBD1 (5 bases). CDR1 and CDR2 (germline): SGHNT, YYREEE (reference sequence). The CDR3 totals 14 residues. V lost 2 bases and J 8 bases, leaving 16 bases between the germline ends. The CDR3 DNA is TGTGCCAGCAGCTTCGATCGGGGGGATGGCGGCTACACCTTC. Translating gives CASSFDRGDGGYTF.

The CDR3 spells CSVGPGGLNTEAFF. As DNA, the CDR3 is TGCAGCGTGGGGCCAGGGGGCTTGAACACTGAAGCTTTCTTT. V and J are TRBV29-1 and TRBJ1-1; 8 bases line up with TRBD1. With 6 bases clipped from V and 0 bases from J, the junction kept 6 bases outside the gene matches. Germline CDR1 reads SQVTM; CDR2 reads ANQGSEA. The CDR3 is 14 amino acids.

The gene calls are TRBV10-3 and TRBJ1-3; 8 bases agree with TRBD1. Losses at the gene ends were 5 bases for V and 0 bases for J; bases not matched to a gene: 6. The CDR3 sequence is 16 residues long. CDR1 is ENHRY and CDR2 is SYGVKD in the germline V gene. The CDR3 bases are TGTGCCATCAGTCGACAGGGGAAAGGCTCTGGAAACACCATATATTTT. Translated: CAISRQGKGSGNTIYF.

The chain uses TRBV27 and TRBJ1-3, with D uncertain. This CDR3 contains 15 residues. V lost 2 bases to trimming and J lost 0 bases, with 8 bases between them. Germline V gene lookup returns CDR1 MNHEY and CDR2 SMNVEV (reference sequence). The CDR3 reads CASSLGLPSGNTIYF. The CDR3 DNA sequence: TGTGCCAGCAGTTTAGGTCTACCCTCTGGAAACACCATATATTTT.

The CDR3 DNA follows: TGTGCCAGCAGTAATGCCGGGTCCACCGCTAACTATGGCTACACCTTC. Amino acid sequence: CASSNAGSTANYGYTF. The rearrangement uses TRBV5-4 and TRBJ1-2, with no clear D. Germline assignment: CDR1 SGHNT and CDR2 YYREEE (reference sequence). Deletions cut 5 bases from V and 0 bases from J, with 17 bases between. The CDR3 consists of 16 residues.

The V gene is TRBV7-9, the J gene TRBJ2-1; D uncertain. CDR1 is SEHNR, CDR2 FQNEAQ, per germline (reference sequence). V was trimmed by 2 bases and J by 5 bases, leaving 19 bases between them. The CDR3 has 17 amino acids. CDR3 amino acids: CASSLTSLLELDNEQFF. In DNA form, the CDR3 reads TGTGCCAGCAGCTTAACATCCTTACTTGAGTTGGACAATGAGCAGTTCTTC.

This clone was seen only a few times. V and J are TRBV2 and TRBJ1-2; possibly TRBD1 for D (6 bases). V was pared by 8 bases and J by 3 bases, with 19 bases between. Germline CDR1 SNHLY, CDR2 FYNNEI. This CDR3 has 15 residues. The CDR3 reads CASSNVDRDYYGYTF. The CDR3 nucleotides read TGTGCCAGCTCGAACGTGGACAGAGATTACTATGGCTACACCTTC.

This rearrangement joins TRBV3-1 (or the pseudogene TRBV3-2) to TRBJ2-2; 7 bases fit TRBD2. The CDR3 spans 14 residues. V lost 6 bases to trimming and J lost 7 bases; unmatched junction nucleotides: 8. From germline, CDR1 is LGHDT and CDR2 YNNKEL (reference sequence). CDR3 protein: CASSRGRAGGELFF. The CDR3 DNA reads TGTGCCAGCAGTCGTGGGAGGGCTGGCGGGGAGCTGTTTTTT.

CDR3: CSASGGYADTQYF. The CDR3, as DNA: TGCAGTGCTAGTGGGGGTTATGCAGATACGCAGTATTTT. V gene TRBV20-1 combines with J gene TRBJ2-3; D assignment may be TRBD1 or TRBD2 (5 bases each). The V end lost 3 bases, the J end lost 4 bases, and 11 bases lay between the germline ends. The CDR3 consists of 13 residues. CDR1 and CDR2 (germline): DFQATT, SNEGSKA (reference sequence).

J is TRBJ1-5 and V is TRBV28; D might be TRBD1 (5 bases). Germline values: CDR1 MDHEN, CDR2 SYDVKM. This CDR3 contains 15 residues. Trimming took off 3 bases at V and 2 bases at J, with 11 bases between the two ends. This CDR3 is CASSFRGNGNQPQHF. In DNA, the CDR3 is TGTGCCAGCAGTTTCCGGGGCAATGGCAATCAGCCCCAGCATTTT.

The chain links TRBV5-8 to TRBJ1-5; 8 bases align to TRBD1. Unmatched junction bases numbered 9, after V lost 4 bases and J lost 3 bases. The V gene's germline CDR1 is SGHTS and CDR2 YDEGEE. The CDR3 extends over 16 amino acids. This CDR3 is CASSRNRGTDNQPQHF. The DNA for the CDR3 is TGTGCCAGCAGCAGAAACAGGGGGACCGACAATCAGCCCCAGCATTTT.

This clone was recorded only once. The chain has TRBV19 and TRBJ2-2, with 10 bases identical to TRBD2. V was clipped by 5 bases and J by 7 bases; unmatched bases: 13. This CDR3 has 17 residues. The germline CDR1 and CDR2 sequences are LNHDA and SQIVND (reference sequence). The CDR3 spells CASSPHGSGRALGELFF. For the CDR3, the DNA is TGTGCCAGTAGTCCTCACGGGAGCGGGAGGGCCCTCGGGGAGCTGTTTTTT.

The V call is TRBV7-2, the J call TRBJ2-2; tentatively, D is TRBD2 (5 bases). The V end was cut by 2 bases, the J end by 6 bases, with 19 bases between. CDR3 length: 17 amino acids. Germline V gives CDR1 SGHTA, CDR2 FQGNSA. In nucleotides, the CDR3 is TGTGCCAGCAGCTTACAAATAGGTGGGCTAGCCCCCGGGGAGCTGTTTTTT. Translation: CASSLQIGGLAPGELFF.

The genes are TRBV23-1 and TRBJ1-1, with TRBD1 as a possible D gene (5 bases). TRBV23-1 is filed as an ORF, its function uncertain. This CDR3 region has 18 residues. V was clipped by 0 bases and J by 0 bases, with 17 bases between them. The CDR3 region is CASSQSAGPDGMNTEAFF. The DNA of the CDR3 is TGCGCCAGCAGTCAATCGGCGGGACCCGATGGGATGAACACTGAAGCTTTCTTT.

This chain links TRBV6-1 with TRBJ1-2; a weak D match, TRBD1 (5 bases). The CDR3 sequence is 17 residues long. V lost 2 bases and J lost 4, with 20 bases in between. Germline CDR1 reads MNHNS; CDR2 reads SASEGT. The CDR3 sequence: CASSEFGLVGGSYGYTF. The CDR3 DNA reads as TGTGCCAGCAGTGAATTTGGTTTGGTCGGGGGTTCCTATGGCTACACCTTC.

This chain uses TRBV11-2 with TRBJ1-5, with 7 positions matching TRBD1. There are 15 residues in the CDR3. With 2 bases clipped from V and 4 bases from J, the junction kept 5 bases outside the gene matches. CDR1 and CDR2 (germline): SGHAT, FQNNGV. CDR3 sequence: CASSLTQGFNQPQHF. The CDR3 bases are TGTGCCAGCAGCTTAACACAGGGGTTTAATCAGCCCCAGCATTTT.

The chain joins TRBV6-5 to TRBJ1-2, with 8 bases that match TRBD1. Per germline, CDR1 MNHEY and CDR2 SVGAGI. CDR3 size: 14 residues. V lost 6 bases and J lost 7; bases outside the gene matches: 10. CDR3 loop: CASSRDRGMGGYTF. CDR3 DNA: TGTGCCAGCAGCCGAGACAGGGGTATGGGTGGCTACACCTTC.

This clone has a single count. The genes are TRBV28 and TRBJ2-1, with TRBD2 matching 8 bases. In germline, CDR1 is MDHEN, CDR2 SYDVKM. V was clipped by 6 bases and J by 10 bases; unmatched bases: 11. There are 14 residues in the CDR3. The CDR3 here is CASRTKREPGEQFF. CDR3 sequence (DNA): TGTGCCAGCAGGACGAAGCGGGAGCCCGGGGAGCAGTTCTTC.

The chain employs TRBV7-9 and TRBJ1-6, with D perhaps matching TRBD1 (5 bases). This CDR3 is built from 14 residues. The V end lost 5 bases, the J end lost 6 bases, and 11 bases lay between the germline ends. Germline CDR1 is SEHNR and CDR2 is FQNEAQ (reference sequence). The CDR3 coding sequence is TGTGCCAGCAGCGCCAGGGACGGTAATTCACCCCTCCACTTT. This encodes CASSARDGNSPLHF.